A single sample gave rise to the 10 T cell receptor beta chains below, sequenced in a study of T-cell reconstitution after alpha-beta-depleted transplantation in children. Unique molecular identifiers tagged the TCRbeta library. MiXCR, applied by TCRdb to the PCR reads, yields one record per CDR3 protein. In the table there are around 960,000 distinct CDR3 sequences, roughly 31% of which are singletons. The sample consisted of PBMCs, mostly from graft donor cells, taken 360 days after TCRalphabeta/CD19-depleted stem cell transplant. The receptors derive from a boy under two years old who had a stem cell transplant for SCID, so the T cells may come from the graft donor.

This clonotype came up a few times. The rearrangement links TRBV5-1 to TRBJ2-2, with D perhaps TRBD2 (6 bases). CDR1 is SGHRS and CDR2 is YFSETQ in the germline V gene. The CDR3 runs to 14 residues. The V end was cut by 9 bases, the J end by 2 bases, with 14 bases between. Written as DNA, the CDR3 is TGCGCCAACCGACGGGAGTTCAACACCGGGGAGCTGTTTTTT. As protein: CANRREFNTGELFF.

This clonotype has just a few counts. As DNA, the CDR3 is TGTGCCATCAGTGGGGCCGGGGGGGGCTACGAGCAGTACTTC. This encodes CAISGAGGGYEQYF. The V call is TRBV10-3, the J call TRBJ2-7, with 8 bases matching TRBD2. This CDR3 spans 14 amino acids. Germline lookup yields CDR1 ENHRY and CDR2 SYGVKD. J gave up 3 bases and V 4 bases, and 5 bases lay outside the gene matches.

This clonotype was seen a few times. The rearrangement uses TRBV7-9 and TRBJ2-3; D remains ambiguous. The CDR3 has 15 amino acids. The germline V gene has CDR1 SEHNR and CDR2 FQNEAQ (reference sequence). Trimming removed 3 bases at V and 3 bases at J, with 13 bases between. The DNA of the CDR3 is TGTGCCAGCAGCTTCGTTATTTTGGGGACAGATACGCAGTATTTT. It yields the protein CASSFVILGTDTQYF.

The chain has TRBV20-1 and TRBJ1-6; 7 positions match TRBD1. Germline V gene sequence: CDR1 DFQATT, CDR2 SNEGSKA (reference sequence). The CDR3 has 14 amino acids. With 6 bases clipped from V and 7 bases from J, the junction kept 9 bases outside the gene matches. CDR3 DNA sequence: TGCAGTGCCAGGGGCGGGACAGTAAATTCACCCCTCCACTTT. This translates into CSARGGTVNSPLHF.

This clonotype showed up just a few times. The rearrangement joins TRBV11-2 to TRBJ2-1; no firm D call. V lost 1 base and J 5 bases, leaving 9 bases between the germline ends. Germline CDR1 and CDR2: SGHAT and FQNNGV. The CDR3 runs 14 residues. The CDR3 protein is CASSLVRANNEQFF. Here the CDR3 DNA reads TGTGCCAGCAGCTTAGTAAGGGCTAACAATGAGCAGTTCTTC. Full variable domain (missing parts from reference TRBV11-2 and TRBJ2-1): EAGVAQSPRYKIIEKRQSVAFWCNPISGHATLYWYQQILGQGPKLLIQFQNNGVVDDSQLPKDRFSAERLKGVDSTLKIQPAKLEDSAVYLCASSLVRANNEQFFGPGTRLTVL.

In this sample, this clonotype turned up a few times. CDR3 sequence: CASSYSGDSMNNEQFF. Written as DNA, the CDR3 is TGTGCCAGCAGTTACTCAGGGGACTCGATGAACAATGAGCAGTTCTTC. The rearrangement uses TRBV6-5 and TRBJ2-1; D perhaps matches TRBD2 (6 bases). This CDR3 is built from 16 residues. Germline V gene data show CDR1 as MNHEY and CDR2 as SVGAGI. Deletions cut 0 bases from V and 5 bases from J, with 14 bases between.

The chain couples TRBV12-3 or TRBV12-4 to TRBJ1-5; a possible D gene is TRBD1 (6 bases). Trimming took 3 bases from V and 6 from J, leaving 15 bases between them. The CDR3 is 15 residues long. The CDR3 sequence: CASSFIAQGRQPQHF. The CDR3 DNA sequence: TGTGCCAGCAGTTTTATCGCTCAGGGGCGTCAGCCCCAGCATTTT.

This clonotype was counted a few times. The chain has TRBV4-3 and TRBJ1-2; 9 bases line up with TRBD1. The CDR3 covers 18 residues. Trimming took 0 bases from V and 2 from J; bases not matched to a gene: 10. The germline CDR1 and CDR2 sequences are LGHNA and YSLEER. CDR3 bases: TGCGCCAGCAGCCAAGATTCACAGGGGGCGCAAGGAAACTATGGCTACACCTTC. Residues: CASSQDSQGAQGNYGYTF.

The genes are TRBV29-1 and TRBJ2-2; TRBD1 aligns across 7 bases. CDR3 length: 12 amino acids. Germline V CDR1 and CDR2: SQVTM, ANQGSEA. V gave up 4 bases and J gave up 5 bases; unmatched junction bases: 1. The CDR3 sequence: CSVVRGTGELFF. In nucleotides, the CDR3 is TGCAGCGTTGTCAGGGGGACCGGGGAGCTGTTTTTT.

The chain couples TRBV20-1 to TRBJ1-2; 8 positions agree with TRBD1. Germline V CDR1 and CDR2: DFQATT, SNEGSKA (reference sequence). This CDR3 has 15 amino acids. With V trimmed by 5 bases and J by 0 bases, 8 bases remained unmatched. CDR3 sequence: CSAPRGQGANYGYTF. The CDR3 region has the DNA TGCAGTGCTCCGCGAGGACAGGGTGCTAACTATGGCTACACCTTC.